The 20 T cell receptor beta chains in this list originate from one sample, sequenced in a study of cytomegalovirus exposure and HLA in healthy donors. This table comes from immunoSEQ multiplex PCR, and its TCRdb copy is limited to in-frame clones, with some not included. The sample records about 350,000 clones, around 87% being singletons. Sequenced sample: PBMCs. All receptors come from a young woman in good health and CMV-seropositive.

The chain carries TRBV5-1 and TRBJ2-7; TRBD1 or TRBD2 may be the D gene (7 bases each). This CDR3 is 14 amino acids long. Germline values: CDR1 SGHRS, CDR2 YFSETQ. The V and J ends lost 2 bases and 5 bases respectively, with 14 bases between them. The CDR3: CASSLFQGGNEQYF. DNA for the CDR3: TGCGCCAGCAGCTTATTCCAGGGGGGGAACGAGCAGTACTTC.

This chain connects TRBV28 to TRBJ2-1; the D gene is possibly TRBD2 (5 bases). The CDR3 has 17 amino acids. Trimming took off 3 bases at V and 13 bases at J, with 28 bases between the two ends. CDR1 and CDR2 from the germline V gene are MDHEN and SYDVKM. The CDR3 sequence: CASSFFGDWSQALLQFF. The CDR3 nucleotides are TGTGCCAGCAGTTTTTTCGGGGATTGGTCCCAGGCCTTGCTACAGTTCTTC.

The chain links TRBV7-9 to TRBJ1-5; 9 nucleotides match TRBD1. This CDR3 is 13 amino acids long. V lost 5 bases and J lost 15; bases outside the gene matches: 11. Germline V CDR1 and CDR2: SEHNR, FQNEAQ (reference sequence). CDR3 protein: CASSPPDRGLLHF. CDR3 nucleotides: TGTGCCAGCAGCCCCCCGGACAGGGGACTATTGCATTTT.

This clone has a single count. The J gene is TRBJ1-6, the V gene TRBV30, with a tentative D call TRBD1 (6 bases). Trimming left V 1 base short and J 7 bases short, with 17 bases between. This CDR3 has 16 residues. In germline, CDR1 is GTSNPN, CDR2 SVGIG (reference sequence). The CDR3: CAWSGGEVGTNSPLHF. CDR3 bases: TGTGCCTGGAGTGGAGGGGAGGTCGGGACAAATTCACCCCTCCACTTT.

This chain uses TRBV5-6 with TRBJ2-2; the match to TRBD2 covers 15 bases. Germline CDR1 reads SGHDT; CDR2 reads YYEEEE. CDR3 length: 17 residues. Germline trimming cut 5 bases from V and 4 bases from J; bases unmatched to any gene: 6. The CDR3 DNA reads TGTGCCAGCAGTCTCGGGACTAGCGGGGGGATCACCGGGGAGCTGTTTTTT. The encoded protein is CASSLGTSGGITGELFF.

The genes are TRBV30 and TRBJ1-2, with 9 bases matching TRBD1. Unmatched junction bases numbered 10, after V lost 0 bases and J lost 5 bases. CDR1 GTSNPN and CDR2 SVGIG come from the germline V gene (reference sequence). The CDR3 has 16 amino acids. The DNA for the CDR3 is TGTGCCTGGAGTGTATCCGATTTGGACAGGGGATATGGCTACACCTTC. This gives the protein CAWSVSDLDRGYGYTF.

This clone was seen just once. The sample contains more than one DNA sequence encoding this CDR3. The chain recombines TRBV6-5 with TRBJ1-1, with D possibly TRBD1 on 5 matching bases. Trimming took 2 bases from V and 7 from J, leaving 5 bases between them. CDR1 is MNHEY, CDR2 SVGAGI, per germline. This CDR3 region has 11 residues. The CDR3 region is CASSYGGEAFF. The CDR3 DNA follows: TGTGCCAGCAGTTACGGGGGTGAAGCTTTCTTT.

This chain joins TRBV28 and TRBJ2-7; D may correspond to TRBD1 or TRBD2 (5 bases each). This CDR3 is built from 14 residues. V dropped 3 bases and J dropped 3 bases, with 12 bases sitting between them. CDR1 MDHEN and CDR2 SYDVKM come from the germline V gene. CDR3 region: CASSFGGSGYEQYF. DNA for the CDR3: TGTGCCAGCAGTTTTGGGGGTAGTGGCTACGAGCAGTACTTC.

As for this clone: Germline is not matched at one junction end, which may reflect a read error. The chain joins TRBV16 to TRBJ2-4; 11 positions agree with TRBD1. CDR1 is KGHSY, CDR2 FQNENV, per germline. The length of the CDR3 is 11 residues. The CDR3 nucleotides read TGTGCCAGCAGCCTTGGGACAGGGGGTAACTTC. It specifies CASSLGTGGNF.

The rearrangement joins TRBV28 to TRBJ1-2, with TRBD1 matching over 9 bases. Germline loops: CDR1 MDHEN, CDR2 SYDVKM. Losses at the gene ends were 2 bases for V and 5 bases for J; bases not matched to a gene: 3. The CDR3 has 14 residues. The CDR3 nucleotides are TGTGCCAGCAGTTTAGGAGACAGGGGGTATGGCTACACCTTC. Protein: CASSLGDRGYGYTF.

J is TRBJ2-1 and V is TRBV18, with 7 bases fitting TRBD1. V was clipped by 3 bases and J by 6 bases; unmatched bases: 11. The germline V gene encodes CDR1 KGHSH and CDR2 LQKENI. The CDR3 extends over 16 amino acids. CDR3 nucleotides: TGTGCCAGCTCACCCGACAGGGTCCTCCTAAGCAATGAGCAGTTCTTC. Translated: CASSPDRVLLSNEQFF.

This clone was observed a single time. V gene TRBV5-6 combines with J gene TRBJ1-2, with TRBD1 as a possible D gene (5 bases). The V end was cut by 0 bases, the J end by 2 bases, with 17 bases between. Germline lookup yields CDR1 SGHDT and CDR2 YYEEEE. The CDR3 covers 17 residues. CDR3 coding DNA: TGTGCCAGCAGCTTGGGGAGCATGGGACGGATCAACTATGGCTACACCTTC. Translated: CASSLGSMGRINYGYTF.

CDR3: CASKEGSGGTDEQFF. CDR3 nucleotide sequence: TGTGCCAGCAAGGAGGGTAGCGGGGGGACTGATGAGCAGTTCTTC. The chain links TRBV6-5 to TRBJ2-1; TRBD2 aligns across 10 bases. The CDR3 totals 15 residues. The ends lost 7 bases at V and 8 bases at J; junction bases unmatched: 11. Germline CDR1 MNHEY, CDR2 SVGAGI.

The J gene is TRBJ2-7, the V gene TRBV7-8, with 7 bases fitting TRBD1. The CDR3 is 16 residues long. Germline lookup yields CDR1 SGHVS and CDR2 FQNEAQ. Trimming removed 1 base from V and 5 bases from J; junction bases left unmatched: 11. CDR3: CASSLGWGKTGDEQYF. The DNA of the CDR3 is TGTGCCAGCAGCTTAGGATGGGGGAAAACAGGGGACGAGCAGTACTTC.

The J gene is TRBJ2-7, the V gene TRBV30, with TRBD2 as a possible D gene (6 bases). V gave up 0 bases and J gave up 4 bases, with 13 bases separating them. The CDR3 covers 14 residues. Germline V gene sequence: CDR1 GTSNPN, CDR2 SVGIG (reference sequence). CDR3 DNA: TGTGCCTGGAGTGTACGCGGGGTTGGTTACGAGCAGTACTTC. The encoded protein is CAWSVRGVGYEQYF.

In its sample, this clone was seen once. The V and J genes are TRBV6-6 and TRBJ2-7, with TRBD1 identical over 8 bases. Germline V lookup: CDR1 MNHNY, CDR2 SVGAGI (reference sequence). The ends lost 2 bases at V and 8 bases at J; junction bases unmatched: 2. The CDR3 contains 12 residues. CDR3 coding DNA: TGTGCCAGCAGTTACGACAGGGGTAAGCAGTACTTC. Amino acid sequence: CASSYDRGKQYF.

The chain carries TRBV14 and TRBJ1-1; possibly TRBD1 for D (6 bases). Germline V gene lookup returns CDR1 SGHDN and CDR2 FVKESK. CDR3 length equals 13 residues. Trimming took off 0 bases at V and 7 bases at J, with 9 bases between the two ends. The CDR3 spells CASSQDRGGEAFF. CDR3 in DNA: TGTGCCAGCAGCCAAGATAGAGGGGGTGAAGCTTTCTTT. Based on the CDR3 plus reference TRBV14 and TRBJ1-1, the full variable domain is EAGVTQFPSHSVIEKGQTVTLRCDPISGHDNLYWYRRVMGKEIKFLLHFVKESKQDESGMPNNRFLAERTGGTYSTLKVQPAELEDSGVYFCASSQDRGGEAFFGQGTRLTVV.

This clone was seen more than once but under ten times. The genes are TRBV18 and TRBJ1-2; D gene uncertain. V was cut by 6 bases and J by 5 bases, with 16 bases left in between. The germline CDR1 and CDR2 sequences are KGHSH and LQKENI. The CDR3 length is 14 residues. Written as DNA, the CDR3 is TGTGCCAGCTCCCCCGGTGAGGGTCTATATGGCTACACCTTC. Protein: CASSPGEGLYGYTF.

This chain joins TRBV25-1 and TRBJ1-3; D is unresolved. Trimming removed 2 bases at V and 2 bases at J, with 7 bases between. Per germline, CDR1 MGHDK and CDR2 SYGVNS. There are 14 residues in the CDR3. CDR3 sequence reads: CASSELPPGNTIYF. CDR3 DNA sequence: TGTGCCAGCAGTGAACTTCCCCCTGGAAACACCATATATTTT.

This rearrangement joins TRBV19 to TRBJ2-7; 7 bases fit TRBD1. The V gene end was trimmed by 7 bases and the J gene end by 3 bases; junction bases not matched to a gene: 0. Per the germline V gene, CDR1 is LNHDA and CDR2 is SQIVND (reference sequence). The CDR3 consists of 11 residues. The CDR3 region has the DNA TGTGCCAGTACAGGGGGCTACGAGCAGTACTTC. Protein sequence: CASTGGYEQYF.